Listed below are T cell receptor beta chains from one sample, sequenced in a study of OX40 agonist ivuxolimab in advanced cancers. Method: immunoSEQ multiplex PCR; TCRdb's copy keeps in-frame clones and lacks some. This sample has about 76,000 clones, with less than 90% found just once. The specimen comprised CD4+ or CD8+ T cells sorted from blood, sampled in a trial of the OX40 agonist ivuxolimab. These receptors all stem from an adult with an advanced solid tumor such as melanoma, head and neck, liver or kidney cancer. CDR3s include the opening cysteine and the closing phenylalanine or tryptophan. The D gene is left open where the match is weak. The listing skips clone size in some rows; elsewhere it reads once, few, many or a size class.

j_call | clone_size | v_call | d_call | cdr3_aa | cdr3_nt
TRBJ1-1 | NA | TRBV10-3 | NA | CAISESGLTGLDTEAFF | TGTGCCATCAGTGAGTCAGGTTTAACAGGGTTGGACACTGAAGCTTTCTTT
TRBJ2-2 | NA | TRBV5-6 | TRBD2 | CATGAGYNTNYTGELFF | TGTGCCACCGGAGCGGGGTATAATACTAATTACACCGGGGAGCTGTTTTTT
TRBJ1-5 | NA | TRBV5-6 | NA | CASSRAQGANQPQHF | TGTGCCAGCAGCCGAGCTCAGGGCGCCAATCAGCCCCAGCATTTT
TRBJ1-2 | NA | TRBV19 | NA | CASSIRRTNPLRSGYTF | TGTGCCAGTAGTATACGGCGGACAAACCCTCTGAGAAGTGGCTACACCTTC
TRBJ2-3 | NA | TRBV27 | NA | CASSLQGGADTQYF | TGTGCCAGCAGTTTACAGGGCGGCGCAGATACGCAGTATTTT
TRBJ2-3 | NA | TRBV5-1 | TRBD1 | CASSLRGQGPDTQYF | TGCGCCAGCAGCTTGCGCGGACAGGGGCCAGATACGCAGTATTTT
TRBJ1-1 | NA | TRBV19 | NA | CASSIDSSVKAFF | TGTGCCAGTAGTATTGATTCGTCAGTTAAAGCTTTCTTT
TRBJ2-7 | NA | TRBV5-6 | NA | CASSLGLKNGYEQYF | TGTGCCAGCAGCTTGGGTCTCAAGAATGGTTACGAGCAGTACTTC
TRBJ2-5 | NA | TRBV11-2 | NA | CASSLTGDKYQETQYF | TGTGCCAGCAGCCTAACGGGGGACAAGTACCAAGAGACCCAGTACTTC
TRBJ2-1 | NA | TRBV4-1 | TRBD2 | CASSQLSSGGRFF | TGCGCCAGCAGCCAACTATCTAGCGGAGGCCGATTCTTC
TRBJ2-5 | NA | TRBV5-1 | TRBD1 | CASSLGQGSEETQYF | TGCGCCAGCAGCTTGGGACAGGGTTCGGAAGAGACCCAGTACTTC
TRBJ1-1 | NA | TRBV6-6 | NA | CASTNSLNTEAFF | TGTGCCAGCACTAACAGTCTGAACACTGAAGCTTTCTTT
TRBJ1-2 | NA | TRBV18 | NA | CASSPMISDVPVGYGYTF | TGTGCCAGCTCACCGATGATATCGGATGTCCCGGTAGGGTATGGCTACACCTTC
TRBJ2-3 | NA | TRBV7-2 | TRBD2 | CASSSTSGRVADTQYF | TGTGCCAGCAGCTCAACTAGCGGGAGGGTAGCAGATACGCAGTATTTT
TRBJ1-4 | once | TRBV7-8 | NA | CASSPLNREEKLFF | TGTGCCAGCAGCCCCCTTAATAGGGAAGAAAAACTGTTTTTT
TRBJ2-3 | few | TRBV10-3 | TRBD1 | CAITRQGRTDTQYF | TGTGCCATCACTCGACAGGGGAGGACAGATACGCAGTATTTT
TRBJ1-4 | NA | TRBV30 | NA | CAWSTSGEKLFF | TGTGCCTGGAGTACCTCGGGTGAAAAACTGTTTTTT
TRBJ1-2 | NA | TRBV6-6 | NA | CASSRRGDYGYTF | TGTGCCAGCAGTAGGAGAGGGGACTATGGCTACACCTTC
TRBJ1-1 | NA | TRBV7-6 | NA | CASSLDPGQNTEAFF | TGTGCCAGCAGCTTAGACCCAGGACAGAACACTGAAGCTTTCTTT
TRBJ2-5 | NA | TRBV5-4 | NA | CASSLERGWGQETQYF | TGTGCCAGCAGCTTGGAGAGGGGATGGGGGCAAGAGACCCAGTACTTC
TRBJ2-3 | NA | TRBV7-2 | NA | CASSAHRDSKSEQYF | TGTGCCAGCAGCGCGCATCGGGACTCGAAATCCGAGCAGTATTTT
TRBJ2-1 | NA | TRBV10-2 | NA | CASSKGDSARAEQFF | TGCGCCAGCAGTAAGGGGGATAGCGCCCGAGCGGAGCAGTTCTTC
TRBJ2-7 | NA | TRBV23-1 | NA | CASDGYEQYF | TGCGCCAGCGATGGTTACGAGCAGTACTTC
TRBJ2-3 | NA | TRBV30 | TRBD1 | CASDRATDTQYF | TGTGCCTCGGACAGGGCCACAGATACGCAGTATTTT
TRBJ1-2 | once | TRBV10-3 | TRBD1 | CATEDRGEDGYTF | TGTGCCACCGAAGACAGGGGGGAAGATGGCTACACCTTC
TRBJ1-2 | NA | TRBV30 | TRBD1 | CAWRVGQAYYGYTF | TGTGCCTGGAGAGTAGGACAGGCGTACTATGGCTACACCTTC
TRBJ1-2 | NA | TRBV6-6 | NA | CASYGGGSNYGYTF | TGTGCCAGCTACGGTGGGGGTTCTAACTATGGCTACACCTTC
TRBJ1-6 | few | TRBV7-9 | TRBD1 | CASSRGLDSPLHF | TGTGCCAGCTCAAGGGGGCTTGATTCACCCCTCCACTTT
TRBJ1-2 | NA | TRBV19 | NA | CASSRGGDYGYTF | TGTGCCAGTAGTAGGGGGGGCGACTATGGCTACACCTTC
TRBJ2-1 | NA | TRBV10-3 | TRBD1 | CAIRGTGVDNEQFF | TGTGCCATCAGAGGGACAGGGGTAGACAATGAGCAGTTCTTC
TRBJ2-7 | NA | TRBV7-2 | TRBD2 | CASSSSGGATGYEQYF | TGTGCCAGCAGCTCTAGCGGGGGGGCCACAGGTTACGAGCAGTACTTC
TRBJ2-7 | NA | TRBV6-5 | TRBD2 | CATRTSGRGYEQYF | TGTGCCACACGGACTAGCGGGAGAGGTTACGAGCAGTACTTC
TRBJ2-6 | NA | TRBV7-3 | TRBD2 | CASTSSGGANVLTF | TGTGCCAGCACCTCTAGCGGTGGGGCCAACGTCCTGACTTTC
TRBJ2-7 | NA | TRBV27 | NA | CASSLSKGNYYEQYF | TGTGCCAGCAGTTTATCGAAGGGCAACTACTACGAGCAGTACTTC
TRBJ2-5 | NA | TRBV4-3 | NA | CASSQDPLGGRQETQYF | TGCGCCAGCAGCCAAGATCCCCTGGGGGGCCGACAAGAGACCCAGTACTTC
TRBJ1-4 | NA | TRBV7-9 | NA | CASSLDQGSNEKLFF | TGTGCCAGCAGCTTAGATCAGGGTTCGAATGAAAAACTGTTTTTT
TRBJ1-3 | NA | TRBV9 | NA | CASSVSRARGNTIYF | TGTGCCAGCAGCGTTTCCAGGGCGCGCGGAAACACCATATATTTT
TRBJ1-5 | NA | TRBV2 | NA | CASSPGHTPSNQPQHF | TGTGCCAGCAGTCCGGGACACACGCCTAGCAATCAGCCCCAGCATTTT
TRBJ1-6 | few | TRBV6-6 | NA | CASSQNPSSYNSPLHF | TGTGCCAGCAGTCAGAACCCGAGCTCCTATAATTCACCCCTCCACTTT
TRBJ2-1 | NA | TRBV7-3 | NA | CASSFTGTASNEQFF | TGTGCCAGCAGCTTCACGGGGACCGCAAGCAATGAGCAGTTCTTC
TRBJ2-7 | NA | TRBV5-1 | TRBD2 | CASSLLAGGTQISYEQYF | TGCGCCAGCAGCTTGCTAGCGGGGGGGACTCAGATATCTTACGAGCAGTACTTC
TRBJ1-5 | NA | TRBV18 | NA | CASSPNERGQPQHF | TGTGCCAGCTCACCAAACGAGAGGGGTCAGCCCCAGCATTTT
TRBJ2-7 | NA | TRBV7-2 | TRBD2 | CASRTDSGAGGEQYF | TGTGCCAGCAGGACCGACAGCGGTGCGGGGGGGGAGCAGTACTTC
TRBJ1-1 | medium-sized | TRBV2 | NA | CASRQPPENTEAFF | TGTGCCAGCAGGCAACCCCCAGAGAACACTGAAGCTTTCTTT
TRBJ2-7 | few | TRBV7-2 | TRBD2 | CASSLRGTSGRTYEQYF | TGTGCCAGCAGCTTAAGAGGGACTAGCGGGAGGACCTACGAGCAGTACTTC
TRBJ2-1 | NA | TRBV27 | NA | CASRKDGGSYNEQFF | TGTGCCAGCAGGAAGGACGGAGGCTCCTACAATGAGCAGTTCTTC
TRBJ1-1 | once | TRBV5-4 | TRBD1 | CASSRRDSRLEAFF | TGTGCCAGCAGTCGCCGGGACAGCCGCCTTGAAGCTTTCTTT
TRBJ1-6 | NA | TRBV4-1 | NA | CASSQDRVDSRNSPLHF | TGCGCCAGCAGCCAAGATCGAGTGGACAGCAGAAATTCACCCCTCCACTTT
TRBJ2-1 | NA | TRBV28 | NA | CASSSPAGLLNNEQFF | TGTGCCAGCAGCAGCCCCGCGGGGCTTCTGAACAATGAGCAGTTCTTC
TRBJ1-3 | NA | TRBV7-2 | NA | CASSLASLQGPGNTIYF | TGTGCCAGCAGCTTAGCGAGTCTACAGGGTCCAGGAAACACCATATATTTT
TRBJ2-7 | NA | TRBV11-3 | TRBD1 | CASSPRAGGYEQYF | TGTGCCAGCAGCCCCAGAGCAGGGGGCTACGAGCAGTACTTC
TRBJ1-2 | once | TRBV6-6 | TRBD1 | CATTGGAYYGYTF | TGTGCCACCACAGGGGGCGCCTACTATGGCTACACCTTC
TRBJ2-3 | NA | TRBV19 | TRBD2 | CASSIGRTSTDTQYF | TGTGCCAGTAGTATCGGGAGGACTAGCACAGATACGCAGTATTTT
TRBJ1-6 | NA | TRBV18 | NA | CASSRNTAGESPLHF | TGTGCCAGCTCACGCAATACCGCAGGGGAATCACCCCTCCACTTT
TRBJ2-3 | NA | TRBV29-1 | TRBD2 | CSVGGRKDTQYF | TGCAGCGTTGGCGGGAGAAAAGATACGCAGTATTTT